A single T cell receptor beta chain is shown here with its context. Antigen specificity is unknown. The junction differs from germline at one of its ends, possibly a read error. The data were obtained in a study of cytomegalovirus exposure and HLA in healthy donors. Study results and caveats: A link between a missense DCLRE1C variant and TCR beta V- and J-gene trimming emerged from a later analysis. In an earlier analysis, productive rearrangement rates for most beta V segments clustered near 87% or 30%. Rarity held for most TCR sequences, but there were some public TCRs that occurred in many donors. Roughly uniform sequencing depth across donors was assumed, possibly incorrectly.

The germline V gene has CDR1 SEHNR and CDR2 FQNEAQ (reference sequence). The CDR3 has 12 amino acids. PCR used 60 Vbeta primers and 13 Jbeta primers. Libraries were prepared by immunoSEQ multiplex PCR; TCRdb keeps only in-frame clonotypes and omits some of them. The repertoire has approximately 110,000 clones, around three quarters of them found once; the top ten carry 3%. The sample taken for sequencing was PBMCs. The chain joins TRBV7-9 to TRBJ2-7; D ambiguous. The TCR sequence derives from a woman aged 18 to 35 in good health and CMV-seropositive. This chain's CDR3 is CSSSLSSYEQYF. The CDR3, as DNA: TGTTCCAGCAGCCTGAGCTCCTACGAGCAGTACTTC.